The present TCR beta chain was sequenced within a study of early T cells in non-severe SARS-CoV-2 infection. On the study more broadly: Bulk RNA taken from unsorted whole blood was sequenced, leaving chains unpaired. Findings of the study overall: Private and CD4 specificities were missed by VDJdb matching, which favored anti-spike CD8 responses.

V shed 11 bases and J shed 2 bases, with 21 bases lying between them. The CDR3 loop spans 15 amino acids. Germline V gene lookup returns CDR1 KGHDR and CDR2 SFDVKD. cDNA molecules, individually, were tagged with unique molecular identifiers. A single record per CDR3 protein comes from TCRdb applying MiXCR to the 5' RACE reads. Of about 60,000 distinct CDR3 sequences in the sample, around 5.2% were seen once. This clonotype showed up many times. What it binds is unknown. The sequence was collected from an adult who was a healthcare worker with PCR-confirmed SARS-CoV-2 infection or an uninfected control (not recorded which). Source material: whole blood. The V and J genes are TRBV24-1 and TRBJ2-7; tentative D call: TRBD1 (6 bases). CDR3: CAIADRTGRPYEQYF. CDR3 bases: TGTGCCATCGCGGACCGTACAGGGCGCCCCTACGAGCAGTACTTC.